The clone carrying this T cell receptor beta chain was detected ten times or more. The gene names given are mouse names. The sequenced fragment ends 4 residues before the CDR3 boundary, so the rest is inferred from the germline J gene. The record originates from a study of CD8+ T cells in alopecia areata. Background on the study: The authors grafted skin from approximately 6-12-month-old C3H/HeJ donors with spontaneous alopecia onto approximately 6-11-week-old female C3H/HeJ mice.

The sequencing template was cDNA reverse transcribed from extracted RNA. Sequencing used immunoSEQ multiplex PCR; TCRdb keeps in-frame clones, though not all of them. This repertoire holds under 3,500 clones, and none appear only once. The CDR3 is 13 amino acids. The V gene lost 6 bases and the J gene lost 0 bases, with 7 bases spanning the gap. Germline CDR1 LGHNA, CDR2 YNLKQL (reference sequence). This receptor was identified in a C3H/HeJ mouse with alopecia areata. For the strain, the MHC haplotype given is H2-k. The sample consisted of lesional skin. The genes are TRBV5 and TRBJ2-3; D is possibly TRBD2 (5 bases). The CDR3: CASRLGSAETLYF. The sequenced CDR3 bases are TGTGCCAGCAGGCTGGGTAGTGCAGAA.